Given below is one T cell receptor (beta chain) in context. It has no known antigen specificity. It has no much larger one-base neighbor in the sample; base qualities were not kept. Each collaborating institution followed its own protocols to collect whole blood in K2EDTA tubes. Collaborator samples were shipped for TCRbeta analysis as frozen whole blood, isolated PBMCs, or DNA extracted from either sample type. Counted from cysteine to phenylalanine, this CDR3 has 13 amino acids. The retained sequence is limited to the CDR3, 39 bases, with the frame set at the first base. V is pared back by 5 bases and J by 0 bases, with 7 bases lying between the germline termini. In the germline V gene, CDR1 corresponds to MNHEY and CDR2 to SVGEGT. This sample stems from a study of blood T cell repertoires in COVID-19 (dated by TCRdb to about 2020). For the study in its entirety: Collaborator samples came from the United States, Italy and Spain and covered acute and convalescent phases of COVID-19. Sample metadata almost always included a de-identified subject ID, COVID-19 status, age in years and sex. Where HLA class I and class II types were available, the types were taken from metadata supplied by the sample provider, not from assay-based typing. The repertoires were released in a freely available public database intended as a resource for research on the immune response to SARS-CoV-2. The prospective study material was composed of cDNA or gDNA derived from T cells, B-cell-depleted T cells, or PBMCs. Samples came from the ongoing ImmuneRACE study (first 160 participants) plus 1,254 subjects from 6 global collaborators. Subjects who had been exposed to COVID-19, were actively infected with it, or had recovered from it provided the deeply sampled blood TCRbeta repertoires that made up the dataset. What the authors observed across the whole study: The amount of clinical and demographic metadata varied by source and participant and was provided uncurated.

TCRbeta CDR3 regions were amplified from genomic DNA using the immunoSEQ Assay, a bias-controlled multiplex PCR. The authors processed their data as follows. Within the assay, amplification of reference gene primers was used to estimate how many nucleated cells each sample contained. To quantify the absolute abundance of each unique TCRbeta CDR3 rearrangement, sequence reads were collapsed and filtered. For each sample, productive Simpson clonality was calculated by taking the square root of Simpson's diversity index across productive rearrangements. Entries here come from immuneACCESS through TCRdb and include only in-frame sequences with V and J called. Some clones fail to appear in such tables; in the studies checked, an unresolved V gene covers under half of the shortfall, and the cause of the remainder is unknown. V and J calls and clone size come straight from that table; D and trimming were deduced from the DNA. The sample contains approximately 140,000 clones, 65% to 80% of them found a single time. The biggest ten clones account for 16% of the sample.

The specimen sequenced was peripheral blood. The source of this sequence is a man in his forties or fifties with acute or convalescent COVID-19. Recombination joined TRBV6-2 or TRBV6-3 with TRBJ1-1; the D gene is possibly TRBD1, with 5 bases matching. The CDR3 protein sequence reads: CASSGHLNTEAFF. The nucleotide sequence reads as follows: TGTGCCAGCAGTGGACATCTGAACACTGAAGCTTTCTTT.